Listed below are T cell receptor beta chains from one sample, sequenced in a study of OX40 agonist ivuxolimab in advanced cancers. Clones were sequenced by immunoSEQ multiplex PCR, and TCRdb holds only the in-frame ones, with some missing. The sample has 66,000 or so clones; 75% to 90% are singletons. The sample was CD4+ or CD8+ T cells sorted from blood, taken in a trial of the OX40 agonist ivuxolimab. The receptors were sampled from an adult with an advanced solid tumor such as melanoma, head and neck, liver or kidney cancer. The CDR3 runs from the conserved cysteine through the conserved F or W. A D gene is named only where the DNA matches it firmly. Size is omitted from some rows. Given values are once, few, many or a class for expanded clones.

j_call,clone_size,d_call,v_call,cdr3_aa,cdr3_nt
TRBJ2-5,.,TRBD1,TRBV5-1,CASSFGTGGEETQYF,TGCGCCAGCAGCTTTGGGACAGGGGGCGAAGAGACCCAGTACTTC
TRBJ2-7,.,TRBD1,TRBV7-9,CASSQLVGQGAYEQYF,TGTGCCAGCAGCCAACTGGTAGGGCAGGGGGCCTACGAGCAGTACTTC
TRBJ1-6,.,.,TRBV9,CASSVDRRDSPLHF,TGTGCCAGCAGCGTAGATAGAAGGGACTCACCCCTCCACTTT
TRBJ1-2,.,TRBD1,TRBV19,CASSAPGTGFYGYTF,TGTGCCAGTAGTGCCCCCGGGACAGGGTTCTATGGCTACACCTTC
TRBJ2-7,once,.,TRBV5-4,CASSLGGVGNEQYF,TGTGCCAGCAGCTTGGGGGGGGTTGGGAACGAGCAGTACTTC
TRBJ2-7,.,TRBD2,TRBV18,CASSPTSEAYEQYF,TGTGCCAGCTCGCCCACTAGCGAGGCCTACGAGCAGTACTTC
TRBJ2-7,few,.,TRBV7-9,CASSLETYEQYF,TGTGCCAGCAGCTTAGAAACCTACGAGCAGTACTTC
TRBJ1-2,few,.,TRBV30,CARGLSNGYTF,TGTGCTCGTGGCCTAAGCAATGGCTACACCTTC
TRBJ2-5,.,TRBD2,TRBV6-1,CASSDGLAGDWQETQYF,TGTGCCAGCAGTGACGGGCTAGCGGGGGATTGGCAAGAGACCCAGTACTTC
TRBJ2-3,.,.,TRBV5-6,CASSLALRDTQYF,TGTGCCAGCAGCTTGGCCCTCCGGGATACGCAGTATTTT
TRBJ1-1,.,.,TRBV7-9,CASSLALTEAFF,TGTGCCAGCAGCTTAGCCCTTACTGAAGCTTTCTTT
TRBJ2-1,once,.,TRBV9,CASSVGPPGDEQFF,TGTGCCAGCAGCGTTGGGCCCCCGGGCGATGAGCAGTTCTTC
TRBJ2-5,.,TRBD2,TRBV27,CASSLYSGRLETQYF,TGTGCCAGCAGTCTCTATAGCGGGAGACTCGAGACCCAGTACTTC
TRBJ1-2,.,.,TRBV6-5,CASSLTRLNYGYTF,TGTGCCAGCAGTCTGACTCGGTTGAACTATGGCTACACCTTC
TRBJ2-1,.,.,TRBV2,CASSRDWTLF,TGTGCCAGCAGTCGGGACTGGACTCTCTTC
TRBJ1-5,.,TRBD1,TRBV19,CASSTRPGGEYSNQPQHF,TGTGCCAGTAGTACCCGCCCAGGGGGGGAATATAGCAATCAGCCCCAGCATTTT
TRBJ2-7,.,.,TRBV4-1,CASSPGRLSSYEQYF,TGCGCCAGCAGCCCAGGGAGACTCAGCTCCTACGAGCAGTACTTC
TRBJ2-2,.,.,TRBV5-1,CASSLAPRGASRFF,TGCGCCAGCAGCTTGGCCCCCAGGGGGGCATCTCGGTTTTTT
TRBJ1-1,few,.,TRBV7-8,CASSLMAAGEAFF,TGTGCCAGCAGCTTGATGGCAGCTGGTGAAGCTTTCTTT
TRBJ2-1,.,TRBD2,TRBV5-1,CASSLDLAGAGEQFF,TGCGCCAGCAGCTTGGATCTAGCGGGAGCGGGTGAGCAGTTCTTC
TRBJ2-5,.,.,TRBV4-2,CASSLGQAHWGVQETQYF,TGTGCCAGCAGCCTCGGACAGGCCCACTGGGGGGTCCAAGAGACCCAGTACTTC
TRBJ2-7,.,TRBD2,TRBV27,CASSLSLAGVQPYEQYF,TGTGCCAGCAGTTTATCCCTAGCGGGAGTTCAGCCCTACGAGCAGTACTTC
TRBJ2-7,.,TRBD1,TRBV10-3,CAIRYRDSSYEQYF,TGTGCCATCAGATACCGGGACAGCTCCTACGAGCAGTACTTC
TRBJ2-2,.,TRBD1,TRBV7-9,CASSSRTGWTGELFF,TGTGCCAGCAGCTCAAGGACAGGGTGGACCGGGGAGCTGTTTTTT
TRBJ2-3,.,.,TRBV4-2,CASRRGGGTDTQYF,TGTGCCAGCAGGCGGGGCGGGGGCACAGATACGCAGTATTTT
TRBJ2-3,.,.,TRBV7-8,CASSLGGISTDTQYF,TGTGCCAGCAGCTTAGGTGGGATTAGCACAGATACGCAGTATTTT
TRBJ1-1,.,TRBD1,TRBV10-1,CASSNLRDRINTEAFF,TGCGCCAGCAGTAATTTGCGGGACAGAATTAACACTGAAGCTTTCTTT
TRBJ2-1,.,TRBD2,TRBV7-8,CASSILPSGGVNEQFF,TGTGCCAGCAGCATACTACCTAGCGGGGGGGTGAATGAGCAGTTCTTC
TRBJ1-2,.,TRBD1,TRBV7-9,CASSLGTGERGLYGYTF,TGTGCCAGCAGCCTCGGGACAGGGGAGAGGGGACTCTATGGCTACACCTTC
TRBJ2-7,few,TRBD1,TRBV10-1,CASSSQDRGLYEQYF,TGCGCCAGCAGTTCCCAGGACAGGGGACTCTACGAGCAGTACTTC
TRBJ2-7,.,.,TRBV5-6,CASSGTGGYEQYF,TGTGCCAGCAGCGGAACCGGGGGCTACGAGCAGTACTTC
TRBJ1-3,.,TRBD1,TRBV6-1,CASSIDRGFGNTIYF,TGTGCCAGCAGCATCGACAGGGGATTTGGAAACACCATATATTTT
TRBJ2-2,.,TRBD2,TRBV5-1,CASSLAWVLREKSGELFF,TGCGCCAGCAGCTTGGCCTGGGTTTTGCGGGAGAAGTCCGGGGAGCTGTTTTTT
TRBJ1-1,few,.,TRBV28,CASNWGNTEAFF,TGTGCCAGCAATTGGGGCAACACTGAAGCTTTCTTT
TRBJ2-5,.,.,TRBV6-5,CASSRKGETQYF,TGTGCCAGCAGTCGCAAGGGCGAGACCCAGTACTTC
TRBJ1-3,.,.,TRBV27,CASSFSISGNTIYF,TGTGCCAGCAGTTTTTCGATCTCTGGAAACACCATATATTTT
TRBJ2-6,once,.,TRBV10-3,CAISEWISGANVLTF,TGTGCCATCAGTGAGTGGATCTCTGGGGCCAACGTCCTGACTTTC
TRBJ1-1,.,.,TRBV28,CASSGETEAFF,TGTGCCAGTTCAGGGGAAACTGAAGCTTTCTTT
TRBJ2-3,once,TRBD1,TRBV18,CASLARDRGTDTQYF,TGTGCCAGCTTGGCCCGGGACAGAGGCACAGATACGCAGTATTTT
TRBJ1-2,.,TRBD1,TRBV19,CASSTGTANYGYTF,TGTGCCAGTAGTACCGGGACAGCTAACTATGGCTACACCTTC
TRBJ2-5,.,.,TRBV30,CAWRLEGRGETQYF,TGTGCCTGGAGATTGGAGGGAAGGGGAGAGACCCAGTACTTC
TRBJ1-2,.,TRBD1,TRBV28,CASSSGGVRGYTF,TGTGCCAGCAGTTCAGGGGGCGTGCGGGGCTACACCTTC
TRBJ1-2,medium-sized,.,TRBV5-1,CASSLEGHYGYTF,TGCGCCAGCAGCTTGGAGGGTCACTATGGCTACACCTTC
TRBJ2-3,.,TRBD2,TRBV6-4,CASSRVAGAVDTQYF,TGTGCCAGCTCTAGGGTAGCGGGAGCGGTAGATACGCAGTATTTT
TRBJ2-1,.,.,TRBV14,CASSQEGGSRNEQFF,TGTGCCAGCAGCCAAGAGGGTGGGAGTCGCAATGAGCAGTTCTTC
TRBJ1-5,.,.,TRBV6-6,CASSLKVGALQPQHF,TGTGCCAGCAGTTTAAAAGTGGGGGCCCTACAGCCCCAGCATTTT
TRBJ2-1,.,TRBD1,TRBV30,CAWSPIYGQGPGNEQFF,TGTGCCTGGAGTCCCATATACGGACAGGGGCCGGGCAATGAGCAGTTCTTC
TRBJ1-1,.,TRBD1,TRBV5-6,CASSLSGTGNTEAFF,TGTGCCAGCAGCTTGTCCGGGACAGGGAACACTGAAGCTTTCTTT
TRBJ2-1,.,.,TRBV5-4,CASSLGGGSYNEQFF,TGTGCCAGCAGCCTAGGGGGTGGTTCCTACAATGAGCAGTTCTTC
TRBJ1-1,.,.,TRBV5-1,CASSLGQGINTEAFF,TGCGCCAGCAGCTTGGGGCAGGGGATAAACACTGAAGCTTTCTTT
TRBJ1-5,.,.,TRBV18,CASSPLPNNQPQHF,TGTGCCAGCTCACCACTTCCCAACAATCAGCCCCAGCATTTT
TRBJ1-6,.,TRBD1,TRBV2,CASSGGTGGSPLHF,TGTGCCAGCAGTGGGGGGACAGGGGGTTCACCCCTCCACTTT
TRBJ2-5,.,.,TRBV30,CACPSDNQETQYF,TGTGCCTGCCCATCCGATAACCAAGAGACCCAGTACTTC
TRBJ2-3,.,TRBD2,TRBV27,CASSHSPWTSGGINTQYF,TGTGCCAGCAGCCATTCCCCTTGGACTAGCGGGGGAATAAATACGCAGTATTTT
TRBJ2-5,.,.,TRBV19,CASSASSGGETQYF,TGTGCCAGTAGTGCATCCTCCGGTGGAGAGACCCAGTACTTC
TRBJ2-5,.,.,TRBV5-1,CASSLSGSEAQYF,TGCGCCAGCAGCTTGAGCGGCTCTGAGGCCCAGTACTTC